This T cell receptor beta chain was observed in a study of human T cells and chemical hapten exposure. Study-wide context: The study patch tested 0.01% DPC on the upper back and read results at 6 days.

V shed 6 bases and J 2 bases; nucleotides not matched to a gene: 10. The CDR3 runs to 16 residues. Germline-derived CDR1 and CDR2 are MNHEY and SMNVEV (reference sequence). TCRdb fed the RACE reads into MiXCR, producing one record per CDR3 protein. The table lists approximately 260,000 distinct CDR3 sequences, around 7% of them singletons. Regarding the study as a whole: Significantly more large CDR3 similarity clusters were formed by expanded TCRs than by controls.

A word on this clonotype: Its target is not known.

The time point denotes: pre-sensitization, week 0. Sample treatment: therapeutic diphenylcyclopropenone sensitization with weekly scalp DPC. The sample in question was whole blood, obtained in connection with sensitization to the hapten diphenylcyclopropenone (DPC). The J gene is TRBJ2-1, the V gene TRBV27; 7 bases agree with TRBD1. This clonotype was obtained from a man younger than 35 with alopecia areata. Some clones in this sample may be carry-over from other donors' samples. The CDR3 DNA follows: TGTGCCAGCAGCTCGATCCGACAGGGTGCCTACAATGAGCAGTTCTTC. It is translated as CASSSIRQGAYNEQFF.